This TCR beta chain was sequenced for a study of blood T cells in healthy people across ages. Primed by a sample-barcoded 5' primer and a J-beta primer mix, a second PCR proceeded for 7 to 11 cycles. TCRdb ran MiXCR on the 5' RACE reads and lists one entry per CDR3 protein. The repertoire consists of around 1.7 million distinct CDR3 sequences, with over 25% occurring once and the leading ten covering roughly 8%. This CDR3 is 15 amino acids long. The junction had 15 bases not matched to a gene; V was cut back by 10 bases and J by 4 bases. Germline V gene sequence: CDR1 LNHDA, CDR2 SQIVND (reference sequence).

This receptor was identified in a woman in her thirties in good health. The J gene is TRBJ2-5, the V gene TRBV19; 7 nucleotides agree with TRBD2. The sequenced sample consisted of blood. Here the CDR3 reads CATAMGGTAGETQYF. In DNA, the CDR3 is TGTGCCACTGCGATGGGGGGGACGGCGGGAGAGACCCAGTACTTC.